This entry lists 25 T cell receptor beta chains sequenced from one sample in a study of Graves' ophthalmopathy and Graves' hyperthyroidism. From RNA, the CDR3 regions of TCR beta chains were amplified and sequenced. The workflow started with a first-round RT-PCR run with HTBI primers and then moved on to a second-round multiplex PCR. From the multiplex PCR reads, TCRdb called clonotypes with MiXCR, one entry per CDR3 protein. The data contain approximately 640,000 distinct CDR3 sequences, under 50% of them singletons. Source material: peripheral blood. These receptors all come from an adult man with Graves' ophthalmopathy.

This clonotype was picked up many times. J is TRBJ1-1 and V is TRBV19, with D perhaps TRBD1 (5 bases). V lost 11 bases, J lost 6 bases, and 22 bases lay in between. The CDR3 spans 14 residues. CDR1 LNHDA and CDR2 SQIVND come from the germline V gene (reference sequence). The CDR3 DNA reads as TGTGCCTCTCATCGCGGACAAACCTGGTCTGAAGCTTTCTTT. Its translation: CASHRGQTWSEAFF.

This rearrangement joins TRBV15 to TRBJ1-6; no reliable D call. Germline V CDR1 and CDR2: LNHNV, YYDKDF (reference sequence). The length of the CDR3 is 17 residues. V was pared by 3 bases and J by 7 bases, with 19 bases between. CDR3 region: CATSSEDGRSYNSPLHF. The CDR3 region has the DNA TGTGCCACCAGCAGTGAAGATGGGAGGAGCTACAATTCACCCCTCCACTTT. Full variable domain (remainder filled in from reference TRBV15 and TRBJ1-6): DAMVIQNPRYQVTQFGKPVTLSCSQTLNHNVMYWYQQKSSQAPKLLFHYYDKDFNNEADTPDNFQSRRPNTSFCFLDIRSPGLGDTAMYLCATSSEDGRSYNSPLHFGNGTRLTVT.

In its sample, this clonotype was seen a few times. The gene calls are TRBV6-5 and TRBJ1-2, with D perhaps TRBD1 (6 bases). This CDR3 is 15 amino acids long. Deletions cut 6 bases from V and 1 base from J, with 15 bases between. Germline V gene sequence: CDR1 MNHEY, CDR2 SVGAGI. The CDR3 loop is CASSTDRLLNYGYTF. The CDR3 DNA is TGTGCCAGCAGCACAGACAGGCTCCTTAACTATGGCTACACCTTC.

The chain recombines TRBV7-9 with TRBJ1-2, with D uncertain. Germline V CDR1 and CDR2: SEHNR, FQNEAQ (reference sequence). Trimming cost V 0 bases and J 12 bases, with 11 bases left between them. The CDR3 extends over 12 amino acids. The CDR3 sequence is CASSLAPWGNTF. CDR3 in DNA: TGTGCCAGCAGCTTAGCCCCATGGGGAAACACCTTC.

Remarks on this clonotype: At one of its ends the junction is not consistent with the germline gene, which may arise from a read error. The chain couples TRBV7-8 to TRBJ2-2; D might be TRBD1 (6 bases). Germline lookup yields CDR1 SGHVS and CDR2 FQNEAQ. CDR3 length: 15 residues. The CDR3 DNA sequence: TGTGCCGGCAGCCTTGGGGCAGGGGCCACCGGGGAGCTGTTTTTT. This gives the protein CAGSLGAGATGELFF.

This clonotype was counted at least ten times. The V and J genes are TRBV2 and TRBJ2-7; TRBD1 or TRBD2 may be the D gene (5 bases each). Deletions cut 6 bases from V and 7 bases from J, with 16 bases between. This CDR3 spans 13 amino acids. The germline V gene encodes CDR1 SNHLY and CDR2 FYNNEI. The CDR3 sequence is CASRDRDPMEQYF. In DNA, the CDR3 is TGTGCCAGCAGAGACCGGGACCCCATGGAGCAGTACTTC.

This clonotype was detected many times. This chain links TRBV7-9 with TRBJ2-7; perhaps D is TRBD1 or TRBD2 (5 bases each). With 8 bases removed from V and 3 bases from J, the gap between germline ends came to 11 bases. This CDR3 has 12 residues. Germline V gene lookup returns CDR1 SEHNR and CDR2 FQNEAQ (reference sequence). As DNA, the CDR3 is TGTGCCAGCTGGGGACCGGGCTACGAGCAGTACTTC. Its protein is CASWGPGYEQYF. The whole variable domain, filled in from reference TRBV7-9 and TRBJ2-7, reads DTGVSQNPRHKITKRGQNVTFRCDPISEHNRLYWYRQTLGQGPEFLTYFQNEAQLEKSRLLSDRFSAERPKGSFSTLEIQRTEQGDSAMYLCASWGPGYEQYFGPGTRLTVT.

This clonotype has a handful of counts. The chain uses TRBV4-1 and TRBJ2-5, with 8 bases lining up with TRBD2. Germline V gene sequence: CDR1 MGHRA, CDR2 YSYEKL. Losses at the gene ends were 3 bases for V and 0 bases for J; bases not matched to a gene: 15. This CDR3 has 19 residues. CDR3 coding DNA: TGCGCCAGCAGCCAGGGGCGGGGGGCCGACACGCTGTACCAAGAGACCCAGTACTTC. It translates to CASSQGRGADTLYQETQYF.

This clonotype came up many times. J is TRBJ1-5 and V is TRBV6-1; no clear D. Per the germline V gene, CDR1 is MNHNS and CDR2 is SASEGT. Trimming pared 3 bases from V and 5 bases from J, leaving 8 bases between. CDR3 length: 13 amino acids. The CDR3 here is CASSDLSYQPQHF. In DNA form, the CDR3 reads TGTGCCAGCAGTGACCTCTCCTATCAGCCCCAGCATTTT.

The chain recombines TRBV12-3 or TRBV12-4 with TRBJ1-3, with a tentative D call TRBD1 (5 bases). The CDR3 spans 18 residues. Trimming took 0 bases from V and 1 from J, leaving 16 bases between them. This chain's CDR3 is CASSLAGAALGSGNTIYF. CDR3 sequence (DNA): TGTGCCAGCAGTTTAGCTGGGGCGGCACTGGGATCTGGAAACACCATATATTTT.

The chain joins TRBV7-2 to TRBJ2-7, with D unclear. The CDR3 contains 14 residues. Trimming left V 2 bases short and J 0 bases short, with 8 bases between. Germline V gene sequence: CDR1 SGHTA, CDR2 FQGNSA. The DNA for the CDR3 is TGTGCCAGCAGCTTACTCCCTAGCTCCTACGAGCAGTACTTC. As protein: CASSLLPSSYEQYF.

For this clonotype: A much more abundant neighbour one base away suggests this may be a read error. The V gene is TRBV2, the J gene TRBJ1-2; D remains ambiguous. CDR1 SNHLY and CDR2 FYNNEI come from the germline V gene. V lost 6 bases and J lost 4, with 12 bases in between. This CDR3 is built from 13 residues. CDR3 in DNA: TGTGCCAGCAGAGGACGGGGAAGCTATGGCTACACCTTC. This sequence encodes CASRGRGSYGYTF.

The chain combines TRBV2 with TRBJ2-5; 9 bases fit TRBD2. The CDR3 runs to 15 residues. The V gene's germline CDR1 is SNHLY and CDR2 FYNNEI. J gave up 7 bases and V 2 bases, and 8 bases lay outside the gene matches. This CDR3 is CASSEIAGGGVTQYF. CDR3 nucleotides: TGTGCCAGCAGTGAAATTGCGGGAGGGGGGGTGACCCAGTACTTC.

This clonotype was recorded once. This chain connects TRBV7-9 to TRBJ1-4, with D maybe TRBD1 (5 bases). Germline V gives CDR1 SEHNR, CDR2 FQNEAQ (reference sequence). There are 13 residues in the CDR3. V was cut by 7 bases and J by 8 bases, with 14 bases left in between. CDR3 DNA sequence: TGTGCCAGCACCAAAGGGGCCGGGGAAAAACTGTTTTTT. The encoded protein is CASTKGAGEKLFF. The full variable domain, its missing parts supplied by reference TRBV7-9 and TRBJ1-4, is DTGVSQNPRHKITKRGQNVTFRCDPISEHNRLYWYRQTLGQGPEFLTYFQNEAQLEKSRLLSDRFSAERPKGSFSTLEIQRTEQGDSAMYLCASTKGAGEKLFFGSGTQLSVL.

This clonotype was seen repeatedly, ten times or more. CDR3 DNA sequence: TGTGCCAGCAGCCATAGCGGAGCAGGGGGTACAACTAATGAAAAACTGTTTTTT. This encodes CASSHSGAGGTTNEKLFF. The V call is TRBV7-9, the J call TRBJ1-4, with 7 bases aligning to TRBD1. Trimming at V came to 5 bases and at J to 0 bases, leaving 12 bases not matched to a gene. Germline values: CDR1 SEHNR, CDR2 FQNEAQ (reference sequence). The CDR3 has 18 residues. Filled out from reference TRBV7-9 and TRBJ1-4, the complete variable domain reads DTGVSQNPRHKITKRGQNVTFRCDPISEHNRLYWYRQTLGQGPEFLTYFQNEAQLEKSRLLSDRFSAERPKGSFSTLEIQRTEQGDSAMYLCASSHSGAGGTTNEKLFFGSGTQLSVL.

The CDR3 loop reads CAISDRTSGEYTEAFF. For the CDR3, the DNA is TGTGCCATCAGTGATCGGACTAGCGGGGAGTACACTGAAGCTTTCTTT. J is TRBJ1-1 and V is TRBV10-3; D unclear. The CDR3 is made up of 16 amino acids. Germline loops: CDR1 ENHRY, CDR2 SYGVKD. Trimming left V 3 bases short and J 3 bases short, with 17 bases between.

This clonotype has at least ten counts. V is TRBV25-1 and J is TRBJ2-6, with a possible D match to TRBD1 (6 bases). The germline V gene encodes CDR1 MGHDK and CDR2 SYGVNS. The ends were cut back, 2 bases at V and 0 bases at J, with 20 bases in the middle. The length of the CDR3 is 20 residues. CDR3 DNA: TGTGCCAGCAGTGAAACGGTGAGGGACGAGGGGGTCTCTGGGGCCAACGTCCTGACTTTC. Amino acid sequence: CASSETVRDEGVSGANVLTF.

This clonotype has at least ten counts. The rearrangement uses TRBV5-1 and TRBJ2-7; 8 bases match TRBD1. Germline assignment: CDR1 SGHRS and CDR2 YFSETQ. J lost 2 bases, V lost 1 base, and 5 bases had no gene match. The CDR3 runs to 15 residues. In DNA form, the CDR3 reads TGCGCCAGCAGCTTGTTACAGGGGGTCGCCTACGAGCAGTACTTC. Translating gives CASSLLQGVAYEQYF.

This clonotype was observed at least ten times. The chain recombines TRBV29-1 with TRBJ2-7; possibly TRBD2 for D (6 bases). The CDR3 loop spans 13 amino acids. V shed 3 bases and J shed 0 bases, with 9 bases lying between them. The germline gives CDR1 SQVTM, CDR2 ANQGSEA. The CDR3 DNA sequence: TGCAGCGTTGAGGACTACCTCTCCTACGAGCAGTACTTC. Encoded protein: CSVEDYLSYEQYF.

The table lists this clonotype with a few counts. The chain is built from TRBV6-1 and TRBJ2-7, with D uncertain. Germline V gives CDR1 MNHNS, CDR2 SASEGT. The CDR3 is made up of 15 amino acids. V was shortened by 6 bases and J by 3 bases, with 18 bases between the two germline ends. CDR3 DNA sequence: TGTGCCAGCAGAGCACTCCCGAAAATTGACTACGAGCAGTACTTC. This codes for CASRALPKIDYEQYF.

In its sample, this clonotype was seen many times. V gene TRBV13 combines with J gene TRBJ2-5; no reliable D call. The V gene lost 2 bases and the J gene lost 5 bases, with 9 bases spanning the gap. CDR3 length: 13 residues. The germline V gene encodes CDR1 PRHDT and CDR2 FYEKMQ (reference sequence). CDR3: CASSLRELETQYF. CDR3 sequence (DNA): TGTGCCAGCAGCTTAAGGGAACTGGAGACCCAGTACTTC.

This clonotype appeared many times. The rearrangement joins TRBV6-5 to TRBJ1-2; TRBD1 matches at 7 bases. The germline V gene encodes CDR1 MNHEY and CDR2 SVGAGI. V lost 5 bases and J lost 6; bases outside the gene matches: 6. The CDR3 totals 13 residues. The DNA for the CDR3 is TGTGCCAGCAGTCGACAGGGTGGTAATGGCTACACCTTC. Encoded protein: CASSRQGGNGYTF.

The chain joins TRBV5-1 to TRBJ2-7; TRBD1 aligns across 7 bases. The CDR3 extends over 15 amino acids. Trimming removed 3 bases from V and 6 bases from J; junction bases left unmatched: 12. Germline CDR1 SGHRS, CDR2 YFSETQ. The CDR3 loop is CASSWGTTGTFEQYF. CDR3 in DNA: TGCGCCAGCAGCTGGGGTACGACAGGGACGTTCGAGCAGTACTTC.

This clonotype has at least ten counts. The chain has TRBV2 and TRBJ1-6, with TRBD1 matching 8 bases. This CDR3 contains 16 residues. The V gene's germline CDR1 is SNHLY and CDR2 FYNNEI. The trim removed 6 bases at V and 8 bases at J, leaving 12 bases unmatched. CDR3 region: CASRGVPGQEDSPLHF. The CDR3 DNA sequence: TGTGCCAGCAGGGGGGTTCCGGGACAGGAAGATTCACCCCTCCACTTT.

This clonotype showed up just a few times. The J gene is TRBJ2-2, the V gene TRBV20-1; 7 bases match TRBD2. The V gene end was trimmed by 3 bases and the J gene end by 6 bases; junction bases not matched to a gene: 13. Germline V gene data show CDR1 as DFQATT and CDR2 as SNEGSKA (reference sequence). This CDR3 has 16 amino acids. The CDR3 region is CSARSGDGEHAGELFF. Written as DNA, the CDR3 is TGCAGTGCTAGGAGCGGGGACGGAGAACACGCCGGGGAGCTGTTTTTT.